Sequencing of this T cell receptor beta chain was carried out in a study of OX40 agonist ivuxolimab in advanced cancers. Study-wide background: Patients were treated with ivuxolimab, an agonistic anti-OX40 (CD134) antibody.

TCRdb keeps only in-frame clones here, not all; method: immunoSEQ multiplex PCR. This table has 75,000 to 90,000 clones, 80% to 90% appearing once. Per the germline V gene, CDR1 is SGHRS and CDR2 is YFSETQ. The CDR3 totals 15 residues. Trimming cost V 4 bases and J 4 bases; bases outside gene matches: 6. The sample here was CD4+ or CD8+ T cells sorted from blood, taken in a trial of the OX40 agonist ivuxolimab. This clonotype was sampled from an adult with an advanced solid tumor such as melanoma, head and neck, liver or kidney cancer. The genes are TRBV5-1 and TRBJ1-3; 9 bases match TRBD1. CDR3 in DNA: TGCGCCAGCAGCCGTTGGACAGGGGAAGGAAACACCATATATTTT. As protein: CASSRWTGEGNTIYF.